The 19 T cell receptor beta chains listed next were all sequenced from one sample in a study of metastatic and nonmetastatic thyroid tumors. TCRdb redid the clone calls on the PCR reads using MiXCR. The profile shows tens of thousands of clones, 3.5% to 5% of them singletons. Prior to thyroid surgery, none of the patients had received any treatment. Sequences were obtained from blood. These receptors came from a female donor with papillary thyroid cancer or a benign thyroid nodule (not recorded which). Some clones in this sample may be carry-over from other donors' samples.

CDR3 protein: CASSLGGYYGYTF. The CDR3 bases are TGTGCCAGCAGTTTGGGCGGATACTATGGCTACACCTTC. The chain recombines TRBV12-3 or TRBV12-4 with TRBJ1-2, with D uncertain. Deletions cut 3 bases from V and 3 bases from J, with 8 bases between. The CDR3 length is 13 residues.

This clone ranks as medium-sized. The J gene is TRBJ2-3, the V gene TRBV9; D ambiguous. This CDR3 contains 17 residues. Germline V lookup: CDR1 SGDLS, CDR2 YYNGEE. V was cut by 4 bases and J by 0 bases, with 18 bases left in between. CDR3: CASSQPLYSPSTDTQYF. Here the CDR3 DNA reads TGTGCCAGCAGCCAACCTCTATACTCTCCAAGCACAGATACGCAGTATTTT. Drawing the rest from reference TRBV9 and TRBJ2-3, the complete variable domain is DSGVTQTPKHLITATGQRVTLRCSPRSGDLSVYWYQQSLDQGLQFLIQYYNGEERAKGNILERFSAQQFPDLHSELNLSSLELGDSALYFCASSQPLYSPSTDTQYFGPGTRLTVL.

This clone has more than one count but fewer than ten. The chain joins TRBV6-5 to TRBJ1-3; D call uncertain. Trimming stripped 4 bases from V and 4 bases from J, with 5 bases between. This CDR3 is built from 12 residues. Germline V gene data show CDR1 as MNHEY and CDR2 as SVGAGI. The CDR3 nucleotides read TGTGCCAGCAGTTCCAGGGGAAACACCATATATTTT. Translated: CASSSRGNTIYF.

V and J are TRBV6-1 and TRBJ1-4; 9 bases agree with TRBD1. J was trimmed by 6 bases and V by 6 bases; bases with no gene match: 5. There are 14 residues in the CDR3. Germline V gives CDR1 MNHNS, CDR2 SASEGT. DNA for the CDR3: TGTGCCAGCAGACACAGGGGGCCGGATGAAAAACTGTTTTTT. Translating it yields CASRHRGPDEKLFF.

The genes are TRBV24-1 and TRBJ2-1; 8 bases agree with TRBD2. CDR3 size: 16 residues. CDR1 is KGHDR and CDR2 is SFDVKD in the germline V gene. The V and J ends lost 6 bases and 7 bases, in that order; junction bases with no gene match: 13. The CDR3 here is CATSLSGGGGSNEQFF. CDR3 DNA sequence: TGTGCCACCAGTCTAAGCGGGGGAGGGGGGTCTAATGAGCAGTTCTTC.

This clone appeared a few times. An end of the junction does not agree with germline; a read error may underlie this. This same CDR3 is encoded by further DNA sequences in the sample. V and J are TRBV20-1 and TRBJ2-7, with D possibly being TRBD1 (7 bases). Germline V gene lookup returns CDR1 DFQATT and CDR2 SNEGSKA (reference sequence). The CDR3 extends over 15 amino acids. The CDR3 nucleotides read TGCAGTGCTAGAAAGGGGGCTGGGAGGTCAGGCGAGCAGTATTTC. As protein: CSARKGAGRSGEQYF.

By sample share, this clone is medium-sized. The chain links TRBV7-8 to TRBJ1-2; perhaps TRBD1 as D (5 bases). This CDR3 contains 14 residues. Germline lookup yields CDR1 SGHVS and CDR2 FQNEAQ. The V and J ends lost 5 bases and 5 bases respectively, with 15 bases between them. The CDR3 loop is CASSRRGEGYGYTF. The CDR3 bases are TGTGCCAGCAGCAGACGAGGGGAGGGATATGGCTACACCTTC.

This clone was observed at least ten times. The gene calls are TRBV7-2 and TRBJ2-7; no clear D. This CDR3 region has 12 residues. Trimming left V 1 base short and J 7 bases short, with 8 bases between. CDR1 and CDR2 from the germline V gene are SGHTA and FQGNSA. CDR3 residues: CASSLDLLEQYF. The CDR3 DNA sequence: TGTGCCAGCAGCTTAGATCTACTTGAGCAGTACTTC.

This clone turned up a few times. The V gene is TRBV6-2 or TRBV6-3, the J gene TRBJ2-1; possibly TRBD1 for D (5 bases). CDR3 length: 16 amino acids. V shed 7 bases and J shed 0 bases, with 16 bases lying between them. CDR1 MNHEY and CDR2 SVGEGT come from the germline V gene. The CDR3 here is CASMKQVLSSYNEQFF. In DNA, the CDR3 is TGTGCCAGCATGAAACAGGTCCTTAGCTCCTACAATGAGCAGTTCTTC.

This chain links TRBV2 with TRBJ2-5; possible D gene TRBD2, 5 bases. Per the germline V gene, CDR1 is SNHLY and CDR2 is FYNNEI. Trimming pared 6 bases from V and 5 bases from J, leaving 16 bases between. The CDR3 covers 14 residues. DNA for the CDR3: TGTGCCAGCAGGATGTACCCCTCGGGGGAGACCCAGTACTTC. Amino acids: CASRMYPSGETQYF.

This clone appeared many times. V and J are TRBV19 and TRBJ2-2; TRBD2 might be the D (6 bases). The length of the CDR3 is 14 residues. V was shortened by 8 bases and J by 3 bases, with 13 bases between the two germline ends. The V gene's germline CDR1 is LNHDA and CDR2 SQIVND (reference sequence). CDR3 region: CASRVGGDTGELFF. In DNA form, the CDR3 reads TGTGCCAGTCGTGTAGGCGGGGACACCGGGGAGCTGTTTTTT.

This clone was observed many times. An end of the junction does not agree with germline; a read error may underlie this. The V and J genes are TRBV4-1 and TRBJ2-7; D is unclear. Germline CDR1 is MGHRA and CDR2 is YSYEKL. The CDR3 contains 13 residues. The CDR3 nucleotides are TGCGCCAGCAGCCAAGCGGTCTCCTGGCGTTTGGACTTC. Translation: CASSQAVSWRLDF.

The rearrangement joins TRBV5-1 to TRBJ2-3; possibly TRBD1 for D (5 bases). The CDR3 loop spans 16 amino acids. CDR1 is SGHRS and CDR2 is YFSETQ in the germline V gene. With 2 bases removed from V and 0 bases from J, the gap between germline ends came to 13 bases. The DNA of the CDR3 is TGCGCCAGCAGCTTTTTCCGCCCAGGGAGCACAGATACGCAGTATTTT. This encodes CASSFFRPGSTDTQYF.

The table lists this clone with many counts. Written as DNA, the CDR3 is TGTGCCAGCAGCCTTACGGGGACGGATACTGAAGCTTTCTTT. It codes for CASSLTGTDTEAFF. The V gene is TRBV27, the J gene TRBJ1-1; the D gene is possibly TRBD1 (5 bases). Looked up from germline, CDR1 is MNHEY and CDR2 is SMNVEV (reference sequence). Trimming cost V 6 bases and J 5 bases, with 16 bases left between them. The CDR3 covers 14 residues.

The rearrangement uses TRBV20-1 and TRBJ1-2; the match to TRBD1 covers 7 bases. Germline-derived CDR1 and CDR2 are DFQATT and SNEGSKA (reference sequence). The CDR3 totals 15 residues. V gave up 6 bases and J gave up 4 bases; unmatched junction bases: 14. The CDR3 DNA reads TGCAGTGCCCACCGAGGGGGCCCCACGGGCTATGGCTACACCTTC. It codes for CSAHRGGPTGYGYTF.

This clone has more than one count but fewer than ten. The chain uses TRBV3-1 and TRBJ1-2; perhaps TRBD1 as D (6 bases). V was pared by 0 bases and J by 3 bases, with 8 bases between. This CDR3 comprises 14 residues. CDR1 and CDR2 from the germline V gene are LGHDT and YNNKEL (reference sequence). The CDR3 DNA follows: TGTGCCAGCAGCCAAGAGGGGGGCGACTATGGCTACACCTTC. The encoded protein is CASSQEGGDYGYTF.

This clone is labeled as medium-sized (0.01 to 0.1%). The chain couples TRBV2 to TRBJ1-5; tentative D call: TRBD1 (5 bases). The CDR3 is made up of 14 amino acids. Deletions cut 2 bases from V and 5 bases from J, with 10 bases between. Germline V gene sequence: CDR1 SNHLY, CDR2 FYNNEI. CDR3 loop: CASSEQGGDQPQHF. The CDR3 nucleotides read TGTGCCAGCAGTGAACAGGGTGGGGATCAGCCCCAGCATTTT.

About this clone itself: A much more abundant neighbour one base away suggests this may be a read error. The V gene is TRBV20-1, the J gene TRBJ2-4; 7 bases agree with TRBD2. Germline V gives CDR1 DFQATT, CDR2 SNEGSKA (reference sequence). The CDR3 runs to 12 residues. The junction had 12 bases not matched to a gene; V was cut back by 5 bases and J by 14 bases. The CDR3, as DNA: TGCAGTGCTTTGCTAGCGGCAGGTATTAAGTACTTC. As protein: CSALLAAGIKYF.

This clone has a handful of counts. This chain's CDR3 is CASSLEAGELFF. CDR3 DNA sequence: TGTGCCAGCAGCTTGGAGGCCGGGGAGCTGTTTTTT. The V call is TRBV5-6, the J call TRBJ2-2; D remains unclear. Between the trimmed V and J ends, which lost 0 bases and 6 bases, there was a span of 3 bases. Looked up from germline, CDR1 is SGHDT and CDR2 is YYEEEE. The CDR3 is 12 residues long. The whole variable domain, remainder taken from reference TRBV5-6 and TRBJ2-2, is DAGVTQSPTHLIKTRGQQVTLRCSPKSGHDTVSWYQQALGQGPQFIFQYYEEEERQRGNFPDRFSGHQFPNYSSELNVNALLLGDSALYLCASSLEAGELFFGEGSRLTVL.